Listed here is a single T cell receptor beta chain. The data belong to a study of blood T cell repertoires in COVID-19. Sequencing was performed with immunoSEQ multiplex PCR; in TCRdb, only in-frame clones are kept and a portion is missing. The sample yields 110,000 to 150,000 clones, about 90% seen once. V shed 2 bases and J shed 5 bases, with 15 bases lying between them. The CDR3 spans 15 residues. Germline assignment: CDR1 KGHSH and CDR2 LQKENI. This sequence joins TRBV18 and TRBJ1-2, with D perhaps TRBD1 (6 bases). The sample consisted of peripheral blood. This TCR came from a woman between 50 and 59 years old with acute or convalescent COVID-19. The CDR3 sequence is CASSPAATGKYGYTF. The CDR3 DNA reads TGTGCCAGCTCACCAGCCGCGACAGGAAAGTATGGCTACACCTTC.